Presented here are 24 T cell receptor beta chains from one specimen sequenced in a study of T cell repertoires in cytomegalovirus infection. TCRdb reanalysed the reads using MiXCR and keeps one entry per CDR3 protein. Of 480,000 or so distinct CDR3 sequences listed, over 9% are singletons. The sequenced sample consisted of PBMCs. The source of these receptors is a human donor in good health (CMV status not recorded). Some clones in this sample may be carry-over from other donors' samples.

This clonotype was seen more than once but under ten times. The chain carries TRBV24-1 and TRBJ2-7, with D possibly TRBD1 on 5 matching bases. CDR3 length equals 12 residues. V dropped 5 bases and J dropped 1 base, with 5 bases sitting between them. Germline lookup yields CDR1 KGHDR and CDR2 SFDVKD. CDR3 nucleotides: TGTGCCACCAGTGCAGGGTCCTACGAGCAGTACTTC. Residues: CATSAGSYEQYF.

This clonotype has ten or more counts. The V gene is TRBV11-2, the J gene TRBJ1-5, with 7 bases lining up with TRBD1. The CDR3 sequence is 15 residues long. V was clipped by 4 bases and J by 2 bases; unmatched bases: 5. The germline V gene encodes CDR1 SGHAT and CDR2 FQNNGV. DNA for the CDR3: TGTGCCAGCAGCTCGACAGGGTCCGGCAATCAGCCCCAGCATTTT. It yields the protein CASSSTGSGNQPQHF.

The V call is TRBV27, the J call TRBJ1-2; 7 bases line up with TRBD1. The CDR3 has 13 amino acids. V trimming: 5 bases; J trimming: 4 bases; junction bases outside the gene matches: 4. The germline V gene encodes CDR1 MNHEY and CDR2 SMNVEV (reference sequence). CDR3: CASSNRGTYGYTF. Here the CDR3 DNA reads TGTGCCAGCAGTAACAGGGGCACCTATGGCTACACCTTC.

This clonotype was counted at least ten times. The rearrangement links TRBV19 to TRBJ1-5; a weak D match, TRBD1 (6 bases). The CDR3 length is 16 residues. Between the trimmed V and J ends, which lost 5 bases and 1 base, there was a span of 15 bases. In germline, CDR1 is LNHDA, CDR2 SQIVND (reference sequence). CDR3 sequence reads: CASSPQQGISNQPQHF. The CDR3 DNA is TGTGCCAGTAGTCCCCAACAGGGTATCAGCAATCAGCCCCAGCATTTT. Looking up the rest from reference TRBV19 and TRBJ1-5 gives the full variable domain: DGGITQSPKYLFRKEGQNVTLSCEQNLNHDAMYWYRQDPGQGLRLIYYSQIVNDFQKGDIAEGYSVSREKKESFPLTVTSAQKNPTAFYLCASSPQQGISNQPQHFGDGTRLSIL.

V is TRBV5-8 and J is TRBJ1-5, with D possibly matching TRBD1 (5 bases). V was cut by 2 bases and J by 1 base, with 10 bases left in between. The CDR3 has 15 amino acids. The germline CDR1 and CDR2 sequences are SGHTS and YDEGEE. In DNA form, the CDR3 reads TGTGCCAGCAGCTTCATGGGGGTGAGCAATCAGCCCCAGCATTTT. Its translation is CASSFMGVSNQPQHF. The variable domain in full, with the rest retrieved from reference TRBV5-8 and TRBJ1-5, is EAGVTQSPTHLIKTRGQQATLRCSPISGHTSVYWYQQALGLGLQFLLWYDEGEERNRGNFPPRFSGRQFPNYSSELNVNALELEDSALYLCASSFMGVSNQPQHFGDGTRLSIL.

This clonotype was counted at least ten times. The chain joins TRBV7-2 to TRBJ2-7, with TRBD2 identical over 9 bases. This CDR3 is built from 15 residues. Germline loops: CDR1 SGHTA, CDR2 FQGNSA. Trimming took 5 bases from V and 3 from J; bases not matched to a gene: 8. CDR3 sequence: CASSRLADAVYEQYF. DNA of the CDR3: TGTGCCAGCAGCCGACTAGCGGATGCGGTCTACGAGCAGTACTTC.

This clonotype has ten or more counts. V usage is TRBV7-8 and J usage is TRBJ2-3; D is perhaps TRBD1 or TRBD2 (5 bases each). The CDR3 is made up of 17 amino acids. The ends were cut back, 4 bases at V and 0 bases at J, with 17 bases in the middle. Germline-derived CDR1 and CDR2 are SGHVS and FQNEAQ. CDR3 DNA sequence: TGTGCCAGCAGCTCCCCGGGACGGAGAACTAGCACAGATACGCAGTATTTT. Protein sequence: CASSSPGRRTSTDTQYF. The full variable domain, with the rest looked up from reference TRBV7-8 and TRBJ2-3, is GAGVSQSPRYKVAKRGQDVALRCDPISGHVSLFWYQQALGQGPEFLTYFQNEAQLDKSGLPSDRFFAERPEGSVSTLKIQRTQQEDSAVYLCASSSPGRRTSTDTQYFGPGTRLTVL.

There are a few counts of this clonotype. The rearrangement links TRBV10-3 to TRBJ1-3; TRBD1 aligns across 7 bases. The CDR3 is made up of 15 amino acids. After removal of 3 bases from V and 0 bases from J, the junction contained 2 bases not matched to a gene. Germline V gives CDR1 ENHRY, CDR2 SYGVKD. In DNA, the CDR3 is TGTGCCATCAGTGACAGGGGGAGCTCTGGAAACACCATATATTTT. Translating it yields CAISDRGSSGNTIYF.

This clonotype appeared many times. The J gene is TRBJ2-2, the V gene TRBV6-5, with a tentative D call TRBD2 (6 bases). Germline assignment: CDR1 MNHEY and CDR2 SVGAGI. This CDR3 comprises 18 residues. The V end was cut by 2 bases, the J end by 3 bases, with 19 bases between. As DNA, the CDR3 is TGTGCCAGCAGTTACGGGCCCCCGCCTAGCGACGACACCGGGGAGCTGTTTTTT. It yields the protein CASSYGPPPSDDTGELFF.

This clonotype has at least ten counts. This chain joins TRBV12-5 and TRBJ2-3, with TRBD2 identical over 11 bases. Germline CDR1 is LGHNT and CDR2 is FRNRAP. Losses at the gene ends were 4 bases for V and 4 bases for J; bases not matched to a gene: 10. There are 17 residues in the CDR3. CDR3 sequence reads: CASGSPTTSGSSDTQYF. The CDR3 DNA is TGTGCTAGTGGTTCCCCTACTACTAGCGGGAGCTCAGATACGCAGTATTTT.

This clonotype was detected ten times or more. This sequence joins TRBV12-3 or TRBV12-4 and TRBJ2-3; D gene unclear. V lost 3 bases and J 1 base, leaving 11 bases between the germline ends. The CDR3 contains 15 residues. In nucleotides, the CDR3 is TGTGCCAGCAGTTTTTCTAGTCTCGGCACAGATACGCAGTATTTT. As protein: CASSFSSLGTDTQYF.

This clonotype was found many times. The chain employs TRBV7-2 and TRBJ2-1; 8 positions match TRBD1. This CDR3 region has 15 residues. Per the germline V gene, CDR1 is SGHTA and CDR2 is FQGNSA. The V gene end was trimmed by 4 bases and the J gene end by 7 bases; junction bases not matched to a gene: 9. The CDR3 bases are TGTGCCAGCAGCTACAGGGGGTTGGATACGAATGAGCAGTTCTTC. It is translated as CASSYRGLDTNEQFF.

In this sample, this clonotype turned up many times. The chain recombines TRBV5-1 with TRBJ2-2; 7 positions agree with TRBD1. The CDR3 is 14 residues long. V shed 5 bases and J 5 bases; nucleotides not matched to a gene: 6. CDR1 is SGHRS and CDR2 is YFSETQ in the germline V gene. The DNA of the CDR3 is TGCGCCAGCAGTACAACAGGGGAGACCGGGGAGCTGTTTTTT. As protein: CASSTTGETGELFF.

This clonotype occurred many times. This chain uses TRBV11-2 with TRBJ2-5; D is possibly TRBD1 or TRBD2 (5 bases each). The CDR3 consists of 13 residues. The V gene's germline CDR1 is SGHAT and CDR2 FQNNGV. Between the trimmed V and J ends, which lost 3 bases and 4 bases, there was a span of 9 bases. The CDR3 sequence is CASSLAGAETQYF. The DNA of the CDR3 is TGTGCCAGCAGCTTGGCCGGGGCAGAGACCCAGTACTTC.

This clonotype was recorded at least ten times. This chain connects TRBV28 to TRBJ2-7; 13 nucleotides line up with TRBD2. With V trimmed by 3 bases and J by 5 bases, 16 bases remained unmatched. The CDR3 loop spans 19 amino acids. Germline loops: CDR1 MDHEN, CDR2 SYDVKM. This chain's CDR3 is CASSLPTATLLAGGDEQYF. CDR3 bases: TGTGCCAGCAGTTTGCCGACAGCTACATTACTAGCGGGAGGGGACGAGCAGTACTTC.

In this sample, this clonotype turned up many times. The chain has TRBV7-2 and TRBJ1-5, with D hard to call. The CDR3 sequence is 15 residues long. CDR1 and CDR2 (germline): SGHTA, FQGNSA. Trimming shortened V by 4 bases and J by 2 bases, and 12 bases separated the two germline ends. CDR3 in DNA: TGTGCCAGCAGCTGGGGTGCGGGTGGCAATCAGCCCCAGCATTTT. Protein: CASSWGAGGNQPQHF.

This clonotype was seen repeatedly, ten times or more. The chain uses TRBV6-1 and TRBJ2-4; possible D gene TRBD2, 6 bases. Trimming left V 10 bases short and J 0 bases short, with 19 bases between. CDR3 length: 16 residues. The germline CDR1 and CDR2 sequences are MNHNS and SASEGT. CDR3 region: CATETLRGLAKNIQYF. In nucleotides, the CDR3 is TGTGCCACCGAAACCCTGCGGGGTCTAGCCAAAAACATTCAGTACTTC.

Many counts were recorded for this clonotype. One junction end does not reproduce the germline sequence, and a read error may be involved. V usage is TRBV4-1 and J usage is TRBJ2-1; perhaps TRBD2 as D (6 bases). CDR3 size: 14 residues. Germline V gene data show CDR1 as MGHRA and CDR2 as YSYEKL. DNA of the CDR3: TGTGCCAGCAGCCAAGATCGGGGGTCAAATGAGCAGTTCTTC. It encodes CASSQDRGSNEQFF.

This clonotype was detected ten times or more. The rearrangement uses TRBV5-4 and TRBJ2-7, with D uncertain. The V gene's germline CDR1 is SGHNT and CDR2 YYREEE (reference sequence). With 3 bases removed from V and 11 bases from J, the gap between germline ends came to 15 bases. The CDR3 consists of 12 residues. CDR3 coding DNA: TGTGCCAGCAGCTCCTCCTCGGCAAGGGAGTACTTC. It is translated as CASSSSSAREYF. The full variable domain, with the rest looked up from reference TRBV5-4 and TRBJ2-7, is ETGVTQSPTHLIKTRGQQVTLRCSSQSGHNTVSWYQQALGQGPQFIFQYYREEENGRGNFPPRFSGLQFPNYSSELNVNALELDDSALYLCASSSSSAREYFGPGTRLTVT.

This clonotype was detected ten times or more. V is TRBV20-1 and J is TRBJ1-4; D is unclear. Trimming took off 6 bases at V and 0 bases at J, with 11 bases between the two ends. The CDR3 extends over 14 amino acids. Germline V lookup: CDR1 DFQATT, CDR2 SNEGSKA (reference sequence). In DNA form, the CDR3 reads TGCAGTGCGCTATGGTTCGCAACTAATGAAAAACTGTTTTTT. It translates to CSALWFATNEKLFF.

Ten or more counts support this clonotype. The gene calls are TRBV6-2 or TRBV6-3 and TRBJ2-6; possible D gene TRBD1, 6 bases. Germline V CDR1 and CDR2: MNHEY, SVGEGT. The CDR3 covers 19 residues. Trimming removed 2 bases at V and 0 bases at J, with 17 bases between. CDR3 in amino acids: CASSYPRDRTYSGANVLTF. The CDR3 nucleotides are TGTGCCAGCAGTTACCCAAGAGACAGGACCTACTCTGGGGCCAACGTCCTGACTTTC.

V usage is TRBV9 and J usage is TRBJ1-5, with 7 bases that match TRBD1. The length of the CDR3 is 19 residues. V shed 3 bases, J shed 0 bases, and the junction held 15 bases outside the gene matches. Per germline, CDR1 SGDLS and CDR2 YYNGEE. Written as DNA, the CDR3 is TGTGCCAGCAGCGCCACATCGACAGGGTACATCTATAGCAATCAGCCCCAGCATTTT. Its protein product is CASSATSTGYIYSNQPQHF. The full variable domain, its missing parts supplied by reference TRBV9 and TRBJ1-5, is DSGVTQTPKHLITATGQRVTLRCSPRSGDLSVYWYQQSLDQGLQFLIQYYNGEERAKGNILERFSAQQFPDLHSELNLSSLELGDSALYFCASSATSTGYIYSNQPQHFGDGTRLSIL.

This clonotype came up a few times. The V gene is TRBV27, the J gene TRBJ2-7; D is undetermined. The CDR3 consists of 14 residues. Germline V gene data show CDR1 as MNHEY and CDR2 as SMNVEV (reference sequence). Trimming took 2 bases from V and 5 from J, leaving 13 bases between them. The CDR3 DNA sequence: TGTGCCAGCAGTTTAGGGCAGGTGAAGGACGAGCAGTACTTC. It encodes CASSLGQVKDEQYF.

This clonotype was seen only a few times. The V gene is TRBV27, the J gene TRBJ2-7; D is ambiguous. V was cut by 5 bases and J by 3 bases, with 26 bases left in between. CDR3 length equals 18 residues. The V gene's germline CDR1 is MNHEY and CDR2 SMNVEV (reference sequence). CDR3 region: CASSQKTAPAEGIYEQYF. In nucleotides, the CDR3 is TGTGCCAGCAGTCAAAAAACGGCCCCGGCGGAAGGTATCTACGAGCAGTACTTC.